This TCR beta chain is from a study of blood T cell repertoires in COVID-19. Here immunoSEQ multiplex PCR was the method, and the copy in TCRdb shows in-frame clones only, minus some. Among about 46,000 clones, around 83% were seen once, and the ten largest hold 3% to 3.5%. Grouping used clinical history reported by participants in a survey and questionnaire. This CDR3 region has 13 residues. CDR1 is MNHEY, CDR2 SVGEGT, per germline. V was trimmed by 6 bases and J by 4 bases, leaving 12 bases between them. Sample: PBMCs or T cells enriched from blood (not recorded which). The sequence was obtained from a woman in her 50s who had recovered from COVID-19. This chain joins TRBV6-2 or TRBV6-3 and TRBJ1-2; a possible D gene is TRBD1 (5 bases). CDR3 sequence: CASSVQGSYGYTF. The CDR3 nucleotides read TGTGCCAGCAGCGTTCAGGGTTCCTATGGCTACACCTTC.